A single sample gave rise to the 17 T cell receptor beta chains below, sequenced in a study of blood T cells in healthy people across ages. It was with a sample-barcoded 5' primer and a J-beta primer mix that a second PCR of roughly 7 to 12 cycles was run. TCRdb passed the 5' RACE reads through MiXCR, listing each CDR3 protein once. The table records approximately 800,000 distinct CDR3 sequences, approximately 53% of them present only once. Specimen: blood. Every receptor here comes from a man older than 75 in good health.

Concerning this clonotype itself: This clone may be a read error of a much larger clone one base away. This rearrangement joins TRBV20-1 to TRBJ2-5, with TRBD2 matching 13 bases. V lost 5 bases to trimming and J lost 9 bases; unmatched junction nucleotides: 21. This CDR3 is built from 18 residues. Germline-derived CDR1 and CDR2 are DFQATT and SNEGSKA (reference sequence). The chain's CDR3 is CSAGRGGLAGTTREAQYF. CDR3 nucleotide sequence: TGCAGTGCTGGGAGGGGGGGACTAGCGGGGACCACGAGGGAGGCCCAGTACTTC.

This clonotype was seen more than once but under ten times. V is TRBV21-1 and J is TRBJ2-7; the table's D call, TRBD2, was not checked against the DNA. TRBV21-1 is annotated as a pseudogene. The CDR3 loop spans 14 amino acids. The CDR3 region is CASSGRDYSYEQYF. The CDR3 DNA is TGTGCCAGCAGCGGCCGGGATTACTCCTACGAGCAGTACTTC.

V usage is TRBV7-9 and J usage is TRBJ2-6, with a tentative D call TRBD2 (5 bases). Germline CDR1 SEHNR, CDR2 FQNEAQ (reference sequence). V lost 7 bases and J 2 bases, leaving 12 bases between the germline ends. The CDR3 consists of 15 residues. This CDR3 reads CASTRSAAGANVLTF. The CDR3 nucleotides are TGTGCCAGCACCAGGTCAGCGGCTGGGGCCAACGTCCTGACTTTC.

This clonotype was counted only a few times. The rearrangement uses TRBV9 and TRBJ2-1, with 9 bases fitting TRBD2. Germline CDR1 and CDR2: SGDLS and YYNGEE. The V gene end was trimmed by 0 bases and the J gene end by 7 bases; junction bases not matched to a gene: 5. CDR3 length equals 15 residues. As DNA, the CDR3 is TGTGCCAGCAGCGTAGGGCTAGCGGGGCCGAATGAGCAGTTCTTC. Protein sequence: CASSVGLAGPNEQFF.

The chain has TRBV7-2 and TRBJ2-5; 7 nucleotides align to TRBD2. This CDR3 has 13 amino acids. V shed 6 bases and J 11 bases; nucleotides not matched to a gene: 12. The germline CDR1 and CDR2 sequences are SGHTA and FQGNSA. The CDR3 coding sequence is TGTGCCAGCAGACTAGCGCTAAACAATGAGCAGTACTTC. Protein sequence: CASRLALNNEQYF.

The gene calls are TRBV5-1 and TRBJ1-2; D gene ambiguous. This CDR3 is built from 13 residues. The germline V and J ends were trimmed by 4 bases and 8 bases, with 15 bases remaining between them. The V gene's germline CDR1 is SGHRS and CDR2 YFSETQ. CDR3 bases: TGCGCCAGCAGCCGAGACGGGCCCGCCGGCTACACCTTC. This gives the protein CASSRDGPAGYTF. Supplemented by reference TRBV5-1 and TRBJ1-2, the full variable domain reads KAGVTQTPRYLIKTRGQQVTLSCSPISGHRSVSWYQQTPGQGLQFLFEYFSETQRNKGNFPGRFSGRQFSNSRSEMNVSTLELGDSALYLCASSRDGPAGYTFGSGTRLTVV.

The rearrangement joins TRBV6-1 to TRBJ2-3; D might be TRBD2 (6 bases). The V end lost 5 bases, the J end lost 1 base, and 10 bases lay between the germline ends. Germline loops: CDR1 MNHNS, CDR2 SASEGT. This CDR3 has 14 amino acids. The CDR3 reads CASSPGARTDTQYF. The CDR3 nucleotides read TGTGCCAGCAGTCCGGGAGCGCGCACAGATACGCAGTATTTT.

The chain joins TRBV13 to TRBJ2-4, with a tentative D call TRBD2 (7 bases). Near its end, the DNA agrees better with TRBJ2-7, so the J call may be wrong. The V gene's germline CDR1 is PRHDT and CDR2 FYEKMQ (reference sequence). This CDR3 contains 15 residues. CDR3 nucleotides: TGTGCCAGCAGCCGCAGGACGGCGGGGGCCCACGAGCAGTACTTC. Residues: CASSRRTAGAHEQYF.

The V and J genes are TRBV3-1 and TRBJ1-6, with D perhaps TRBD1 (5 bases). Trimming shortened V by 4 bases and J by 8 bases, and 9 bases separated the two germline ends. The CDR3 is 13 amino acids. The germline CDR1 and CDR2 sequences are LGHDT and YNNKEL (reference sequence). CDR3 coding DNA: TGTGCCAGCAGCCCAGGGCTTGATTCACCCCTCCACTTT. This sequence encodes CASSPGLDSPLHF.

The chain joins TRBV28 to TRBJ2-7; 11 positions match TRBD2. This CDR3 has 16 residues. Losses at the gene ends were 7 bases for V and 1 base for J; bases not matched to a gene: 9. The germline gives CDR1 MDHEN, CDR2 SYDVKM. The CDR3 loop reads CASTTDLAGGSYEQYF. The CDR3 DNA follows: TGTGCCAGCACCACCGATTTAGCGGGAGGGTCCTACGAGCAGTACTTC.

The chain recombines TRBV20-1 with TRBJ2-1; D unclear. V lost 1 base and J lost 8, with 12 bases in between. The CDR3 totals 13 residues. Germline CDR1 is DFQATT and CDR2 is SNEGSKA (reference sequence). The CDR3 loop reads CSARGLRAYEQFF. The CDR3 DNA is TGCAGTGCTAGAGGGCTAAGAGCTTATGAGCAGTTCTTC.

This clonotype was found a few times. The CDR3 nucleotides read TGTGCCAGCAGCCACGAACCAGGTATCATTCAGTACTTC. Protein product: CASSHEPGIIQYF. V usage is TRBV3-1 and J usage is TRBJ2-4, with no clear D. Trimming took off 3 bases at V and 9 bases at J, with 12 bases between the two ends. Germline V lookup: CDR1 LGHDT, CDR2 YNNKEL (reference sequence). The CDR3 has 13 amino acids.

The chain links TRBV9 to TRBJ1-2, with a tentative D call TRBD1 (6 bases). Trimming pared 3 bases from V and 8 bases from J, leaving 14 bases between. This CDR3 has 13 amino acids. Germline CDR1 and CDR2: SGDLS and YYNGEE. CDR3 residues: CASSGEGGGGYTF. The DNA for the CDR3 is TGTGCCAGCAGCGGAGAGGGGGGCGGAGGCTACACCTTC. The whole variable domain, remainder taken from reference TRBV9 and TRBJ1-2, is DSGVTQTPKHLITATGQRVTLRCSPRSGDLSVYWYQQSLDQGLQFLIQYYNGEERAKGNILERFSAQQFPDLHSELNLSSLELGDSALYFCASSGEGGGGYTFGSGTRLTVV.

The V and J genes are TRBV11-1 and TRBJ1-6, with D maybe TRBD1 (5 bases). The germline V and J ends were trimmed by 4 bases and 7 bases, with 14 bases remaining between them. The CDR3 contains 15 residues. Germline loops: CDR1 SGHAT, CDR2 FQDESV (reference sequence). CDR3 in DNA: TGTGCCAGCAGCTCAAACCAGGGTGCCAATTCACCCCTCCACTTT. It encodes CASSSNQGANSPLHF.

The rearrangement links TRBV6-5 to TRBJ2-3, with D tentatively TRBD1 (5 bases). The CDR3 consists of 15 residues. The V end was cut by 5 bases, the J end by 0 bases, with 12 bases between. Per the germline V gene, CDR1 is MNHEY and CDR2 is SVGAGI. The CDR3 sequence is CASSTMTVSTDTQYF. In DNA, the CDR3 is TGTGCCAGCAGTACTATGACAGTTAGCACAGATACGCAGTATTTT.

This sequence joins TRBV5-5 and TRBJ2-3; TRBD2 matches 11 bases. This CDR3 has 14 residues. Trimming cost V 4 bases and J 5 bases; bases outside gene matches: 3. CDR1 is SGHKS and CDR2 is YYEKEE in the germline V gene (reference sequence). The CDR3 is CASSRGTSGDTQYF. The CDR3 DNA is TGTGCCAGCAGCCGGGGGACTAGCGGAGATACGCAGTATTTT.

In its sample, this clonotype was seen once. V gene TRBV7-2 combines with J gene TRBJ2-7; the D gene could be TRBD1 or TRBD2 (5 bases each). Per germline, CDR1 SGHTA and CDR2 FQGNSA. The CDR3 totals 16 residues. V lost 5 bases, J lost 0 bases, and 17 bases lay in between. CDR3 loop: CASSPVLGTSSYEQYF. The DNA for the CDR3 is TGTGCCAGCAGCCCCGTTTTGGGGACCAGCTCCTACGAGCAGTACTTC. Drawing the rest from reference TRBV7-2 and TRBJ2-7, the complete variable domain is GAGVSQSPSNKVTEKGKDVELRCDPISGHTALYWYRQSLGQGLEFLIYFQGNSAPDKSGLPSDRFSAERTGGSVSTLTIQRTQQEDSAVYLCASSPVLGTSSYEQYFGPGTRLTVT.